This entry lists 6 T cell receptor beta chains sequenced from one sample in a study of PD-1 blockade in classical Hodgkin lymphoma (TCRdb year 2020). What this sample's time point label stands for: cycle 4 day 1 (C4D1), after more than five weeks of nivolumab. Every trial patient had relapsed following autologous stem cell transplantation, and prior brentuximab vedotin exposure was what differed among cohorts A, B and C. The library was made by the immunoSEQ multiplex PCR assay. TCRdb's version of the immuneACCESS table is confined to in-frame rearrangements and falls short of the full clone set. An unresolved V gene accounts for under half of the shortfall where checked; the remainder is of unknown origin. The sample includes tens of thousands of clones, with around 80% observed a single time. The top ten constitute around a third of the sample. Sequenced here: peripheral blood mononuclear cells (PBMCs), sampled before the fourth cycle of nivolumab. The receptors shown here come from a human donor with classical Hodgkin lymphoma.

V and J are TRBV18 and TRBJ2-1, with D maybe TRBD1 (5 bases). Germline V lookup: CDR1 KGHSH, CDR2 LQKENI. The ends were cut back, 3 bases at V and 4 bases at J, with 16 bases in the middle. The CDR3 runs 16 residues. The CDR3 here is CASSPRSDTSYNEQFF. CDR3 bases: TGTGCCAGCTCACCTCGGTCGGACACTTCGTACAATGAGCAGTTCTTC.

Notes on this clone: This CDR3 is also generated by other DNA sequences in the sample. The CDR3: CASRGEVGTEAFF. As DNA, the CDR3 is TGTGCCAGCAGGGGGGAAGTAGGCACTGAAGCTTTCTTT. The chain has TRBV2 and TRBJ1-1; a possible D gene is TRBD1 (5 bases). V lost 6 bases to trimming and J lost 4 bases, with 12 bases between them. The CDR3 runs to 13 residues. Per the germline V gene, CDR1 is SNHLY and CDR2 is FYNNEI.

DNA of the CDR3: TGTGCCAGCAGCTCATGGGGAGCTGGAAACACCATATATTTT. Its protein product is CASSSWGAGNTIYF. The chain is built from TRBV5-5 and TRBJ1-3; D gene ambiguous. The CDR3 covers 14 residues. Germline V lookup: CDR1 SGHKS, CDR2 YYEKEE (reference sequence). The V and J ends lost 3 bases and 2 bases respectively, with 9 bases between them. Complete variable domain (other parts from reference TRBV5-5 and TRBJ1-3): DAGVTQSPTHLIKTRGQQVTLRCSPISGHKSVSWYQQVLGQGPQFIFQYYEKEERGRGNFPDRFSARQFPNYSSELNVNALLLGDSALYLCASSSWGAGNTIYFGEGSWLTVV.

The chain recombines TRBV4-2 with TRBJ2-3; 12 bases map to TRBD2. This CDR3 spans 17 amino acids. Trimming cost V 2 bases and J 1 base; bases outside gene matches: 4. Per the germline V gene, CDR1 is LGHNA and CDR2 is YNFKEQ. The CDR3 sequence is CASSQSLAGGRTDTQYF. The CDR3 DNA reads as TGTGCCAGCAGCCAAAGTCTAGCGGGGGGGCGCACAGATACGCAGTATTTT.

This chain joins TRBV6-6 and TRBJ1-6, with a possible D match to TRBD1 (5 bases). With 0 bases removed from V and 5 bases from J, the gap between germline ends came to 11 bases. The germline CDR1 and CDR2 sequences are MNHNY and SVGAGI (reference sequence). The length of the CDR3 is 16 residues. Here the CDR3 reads CASSYSTGTDNSPLHF. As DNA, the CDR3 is TGTGCCAGCAGTTACTCGACGGGGACGGATAATTCACCCCTCCACTTT.

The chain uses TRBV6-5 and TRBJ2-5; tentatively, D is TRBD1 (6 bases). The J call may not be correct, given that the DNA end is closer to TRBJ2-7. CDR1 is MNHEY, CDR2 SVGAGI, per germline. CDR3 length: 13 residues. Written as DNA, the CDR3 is TGTGCCAGCAGTTACTCGACAGGTTACGAGCAGTACTTC. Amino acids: CASSYSTGYEQYF.